The 28 T cell receptor beta chains below all came from one sample that was sequenced in a study of blood T cell repertoires in COVID-19 (dated by TCRdb to the early 2020s). Library generation was performed with the immunoSEQ multiplex PCR assay. TCRdb limited this immuneACCESS table to in-frame rearrangements with V and J called. A share of clones is missing; checked studies link under half to unresolved V genes, and the rest is unexplained. The sample yields fewer than 45,000 clones; around 90% were counted once. In total, the top ten clones hold 1% to 1.5% of the sample. The sequenced sample was peripheral blood. The origin of the receptors is a woman between 40 and 50 years old with acute or convalescent COVID-19.

V and J are TRBV6-6 and TRBJ1-1; 11 nucleotides line up with TRBD1. Germline-derived CDR1 and CDR2 are MNHNY and SVGAGI (reference sequence). V trimming: 10 bases; J trimming: 4 bases; junction bases outside the gene matches: 5. The CDR3 consists of 13 residues. The CDR3 here is CAIGQGATTEAFF. The CDR3 DNA is TGTGCCATCGGACAGGGGGCGACCACTGAAGCTTTCTTT.

The chain carries TRBV28 and TRBJ2-7; TRBD1 matches 9 bases. The V segment lost 8 bases and the J segment 6 bases; nucleotides outside the gene matches: 8. From germline, CDR1 is MDHEN and CDR2 SYDVKM. This CDR3 comprises 13 residues. The CDR3 nucleotides read TGTGCCAGCCCGGGACAGGGTCTTGGCGAGCAGTACTTC. Translation: CASPGQGLGEQYF.

The gene calls are TRBV5-1 and TRBJ2-4; possibly TRBD1 for D (6 bases). CDR1 is SGHRS and CDR2 is YFSETQ in the germline V gene. The CDR3 contains 14 residues. V shed 5 bases and J shed 1 base, with 10 bases lying between them. CDR3 in amino acids: CASSEGVAKNIQYF. The DNA for the CDR3 is TGCGCCAGCAGTGAGGGGGTGGCCAAAAACATTCAGTACTTC.

This chain joins TRBV19 and TRBJ1-5; TRBD1 agrees at 10 bases. The CDR3 has 16 amino acids. J was trimmed by 4 bases and V by 7 bases; bases with no gene match: 10. CDR1 is LNHDA and CDR2 is SQIVND in the germline V gene (reference sequence). In DNA, the CDR3 is TGTGCCAGTAACATCGCCGGGACAGGGGTGAATCAGCCCCAGCATTTT. It codes for CASNIAGTGVNQPQHF.

J is TRBJ1-1 and V is TRBV5-8, with TRBD1 matching over 12 bases. The trim removed 3 bases at V and 10 bases at J, leaving 10 bases unmatched. CDR1 is SGHTS, CDR2 YDEGEE, per germline. The CDR3 sequence is 15 residues long. CDR3 in amino acids: CASSSGTGGPEVAFF. The CDR3 DNA sequence: TGTGCCAGCAGCTCCGGGACAGGGGGCCCAGAGGTAGCTTTCTTT.

This clone was observed once. The chain uses TRBV18 and TRBJ2-7; 7 nucleotides line up with TRBD1. Germline CDR1 reads KGHSH; CDR2 reads LQKENI. V shed 3 bases and J 7 bases; nucleotides not matched to a gene: 12. This CDR3 is built from 15 residues. CDR3 sequence: CASSPDRTDFWEQYF. CDR3 in DNA: TGTGCCAGCTCACCGGACAGGACAGATTTTTGGGAGCAGTACTTC.

J is TRBJ2-7 and V is TRBV7-5; the table's D call, TRBD1, was not checked against the DNA. TRBV7-5 is marked as a pseudogene. The CDR3 consists of 17 residues. The DNA for the CDR3 is TGTGTCAGAAGCTTAGTGGTGGTACAGGGTTGGGTCGACGAGCAGTACTTC. This translates into CVRSLVVVQGWVDEQYF.

The V gene is TRBV5-1, the J gene TRBJ1-5; TRBD1 agrees at 8 bases. The CDR3 is made up of 19 amino acids. Germline V gene lookup returns CDR1 SGHRS and CDR2 YFSETQ. After removal of 0 bases from V and 2 bases from J, the junction contained 13 bases not matched to a gene. Written as DNA, the CDR3 is TGCGCCAGCAGCTTGGCCCCGGCAGGGGGCGCCGCGGGCAATCAGCCCCAGCATTTT. This gives the protein CASSLAPAGGAAGNQPQHF.

The CDR3 is CASSPRTGRANEKLFF. The CDR3 DNA reads as TGTGCCAGCAGCCCTCGGACAGGGCGGGCTAATGAAAAACTGTTTTTT. This chain joins TRBV3-1 (or the pseudogene TRBV3-2) and TRBJ1-4; the match to TRBD1 covers 8 bases. CDR3 size: 16 residues. J lost 3 bases, V lost 4 bases, and 7 bases had no gene match. Germline CDR1 is LGHDT and CDR2 is YNNKEL (reference sequence).

Here the CDR3 DNA reads TGTGCCCGCGAACGGGACAGTGGAAACTATGGCTACACCTTC. It translates to CARERDSGNYGYTF. J is TRBJ1-2 and V is TRBV30; 7 bases are a match to TRBD1. The CDR3 is 14 amino acids. The V and J ends lost 8 bases and 2 bases, in that order; junction bases with no gene match: 11. The germline gives CDR1 GTSNPN, CDR2 SVGIG (reference sequence).

The V and J genes are TRBV6-1 and TRBJ1-5, with D unresolved. Germline loops: CDR1 MNHNS, CDR2 SASEGT. V was trimmed by 2 bases and J by 4 bases, leaving 12 bases between them. This CDR3 has 15 residues. The CDR3 sequence is CASSESGRPNQPQHF. CDR3 sequence (DNA): TGTGCCAGCAGTGAAAGCGGCAGACCGAATCAGCCCCAGCATTTT.

This rearrangement joins TRBV3-1 (or the pseudogene TRBV3-2) to TRBJ1-5, with D unresolved. CDR3 length: 15 amino acids. V dropped 0 bases and J dropped 1 base, with 7 bases sitting between them. Per germline, CDR1 LGHDT and CDR2 YNNKEL (reference sequence). CDR3 DNA sequence: TGTGCCAGCAGCCAAGATTTTGGCAGCAATCAGCCCCAGCATTTT. Its translation is CASSQDFGSNQPQHF.

The rearrangement uses TRBV30 and TRBJ2-2, with 15 bases aligning to TRBD2. The length of the CDR3 is 21 residues. The germline V gene has CDR1 GTSNPN and CDR2 SVGIG (reference sequence). After removal of 5 bases from V and 0 bases from J, the junction contained 16 bases not matched to a gene. CDR3 sequence reads: CAWGKAPTGTSGGPNTGELFF. CDR3 DNA: TGTGCCTGGGGGAAAGCCCCTACCGGGACTAGCGGGGGGCCGAACACCGGGGAGCTGTTTTTT.

The chain recombines TRBV4-1 with TRBJ2-1, with 9 bases aligning to TRBD2. Germline V gives CDR1 MGHRA, CDR2 YSYEKL. This CDR3 region has 16 residues. J lost 7 bases, V lost 1 base, and 8 bases had no gene match. The CDR3 sequence: CASSQVGVAGDNEQFF. For the CDR3, the DNA is TGCGCCAGCAGCCAAGTCGGGGTAGCGGGAGATAATGAGCAGTTCTTC.

The CDR3 region has the DNA TGTGCCAGCTCCCCTAGGAAGGGGGAGACCACTGAAGCTTTCTTT. It yields the protein CASSPRKGETTEAFF. The rearrangement joins TRBV18 to TRBJ1-1; D is possibly TRBD1 (6 bases). Germline V gene data show CDR1 as KGHSH and CDR2 as LQKENI. The length of the CDR3 is 15 residues. Deletions cut 6 bases from V and 4 bases from J, with 18 bases between.

This chain connects TRBV27 to TRBJ2-5; unclear D gene. Germline V lookup: CDR1 MNHEY, CDR2 SMNVEV (reference sequence). This CDR3 is built from 11 residues. V lost 4 bases, J lost 5 bases, and 5 bases lay in between. CDR3 in DNA: TGTGCCAGCAGTTCTTTCGAGACCCAGTACTTC. It encodes CASSSFETQYF.

CDR3 nucleotides: TGTGCCAGCAGCCAACCGTCCACTGAAGCTTTCTTT. Translation: CASSQPSTEAFF. This sequence joins TRBV3-1 (or the pseudogene TRBV3-2) and TRBJ1-1; D is ambiguous. The germline CDR1 and CDR2 sequences are LGHDT and YNNKEL (reference sequence). V gave up 2 bases and J gave up 4 bases, with 5 bases separating them. The CDR3 contains 12 residues.

This chain joins TRBV15 and TRBJ1-2; tentatively, D is TRBD1 (5 bases). V was cut by 8 bases and J by 8 bases, with 24 bases left in between. Germline V CDR1 and CDR2: LNHNV, YYDKDF (reference sequence). This CDR3 comprises 15 residues. The CDR3 sequence is CATGLGTANGGGYTF. CDR3 DNA: TGTGCCACCGGTCTCGGTACCGCAAACGGGGGGGGCTACACCTTC.

The chain combines TRBV19 with TRBJ2-3; 9 nucleotides agree with TRBD1. Germline CDR1 and CDR2: LNHDA and SQIVND (reference sequence). J lost 0 bases, V lost 6 bases, and 10 bases had no gene match. CDR3 length: 17 residues. The CDR3 coding sequence is TGTGCCAGTAGGTTTCCGGGACAGGGTCCTAGCACAGATACGCAGTATTTT. Protein product: CASRFPGQGPSTDTQYF.

The chain couples TRBV27 to TRBJ2-7; D is unclear. The CDR3 length is 12 residues. CDR1 and CDR2 (germline): MNHEY, SMNVEV (reference sequence). V dropped 5 bases and J dropped 1 base, with 6 bases sitting between them. Here the CDR3 DNA reads TGTGCCAGCAGTCCCCAGTCCTACGAGCAGTACTTC. Amino acids: CASSPQSYEQYF.

The genes are TRBV5-4 and TRBJ2-2; D gene ambiguous. The CDR3 is made up of 13 amino acids. Germline CDR1 and CDR2: SGHNT and YYREEE (reference sequence). Trimming took 4 bases from V and 1 from J, leaving 5 bases between them. For the CDR3, the DNA is TGTGCCAGCAGCGTTAGGAACACCGGGGAGCTGTTTTTT. Encoded protein: CASSVRNTGELFF.

CDR3 loop: CASSFRGWETQYF. The CDR3 nucleotides read TGTGCCAGCAGCTTTCGGGGGTGGGAGACCCAGTACTTC. J is TRBJ2-5 and V is TRBV11-2, with D possibly being TRBD2 (6 bases). With 3 bases removed from V and 5 bases from J, the gap between germline ends came to 10 bases. The CDR3 is 13 residues long. Germline V lookup: CDR1 SGHAT, CDR2 FQNNGV.

V and J are TRBV5-1 and TRBJ1-1; 9 bases map to TRBD1. Trimming at V came to 3 bases and at J to 4 bases, leaving 4 bases not matched to a gene. In germline, CDR1 is SGHRS, CDR2 YFSETQ. CDR3 length: 14 amino acids. CDR3 sequence reads: CASSWTGAATEAFF. The CDR3 DNA reads as TGCGCCAGCAGCTGGACAGGGGCGGCCACTGAAGCTTTCTTT.

The chain carries TRBV12-3 or TRBV12-4 and TRBJ2-7; D is possibly TRBD2 (6 bases). The CDR3 length is 11 residues. Trimming took 8 bases from V and 4 from J, leaving 9 bases between them. For the CDR3, the DNA is TGTGCCAGCGGAGGGAAATACGAGCAGTACTTC. Its protein product is CASGGKYEQYF.

The rearrangement links TRBV30 to TRBJ1-2, with D possibly TRBD1 on 5 matching bases. CDR3 length equals 12 residues. V lost 4 bases and J lost 3, with 9 bases in between. Germline V gene lookup returns CDR1 GTSNPN and CDR2 SVGIG (reference sequence). CDR3 in DNA: TGTGCCTGGAATCAAGGGGACTATGGCTACACCTTC. It is translated as CAWNQGDYGYTF. Using reference TRBV30 and TRBJ1-2 for the parts outside the CDR3, the full variable domain is SQTIHQWPATLVQPVGSPLSLECTVEGTSNPNLYWYRQAAGRGLQLLFYSVGIGQISSEVPQNLSASRPQDRQFILSSKKLLLSDSGFYLCAWNQGDYGYTFGSGTRLTVV.

The chain uses TRBV7-2 and TRBJ1-3; D remains ambiguous. This CDR3 region has 16 residues. Trimming cost V 4 bases and J 2 bases, with 15 bases left between them. The germline V gene encodes CDR1 SGHTA and CDR2 FQGNSA. CDR3 DNA sequence: TGTGCCAGCAGCTCCCGAGCGGGCCGCCCTGGAAACACCATATATTTT. Its protein is CASSSRAGRPGNTIYF.

The rearrangement links TRBV7-2 to TRBJ2-1; 9 bases align to TRBD2. CDR1 is SGHTA and CDR2 is FQGNSA in the germline V gene. Germline trimming cut 3 bases from V and 7 bases from J; bases unmatched to any gene: 7. The CDR3 totals 15 residues. This CDR3 is CASSLFRTSENEQFF. CDR3 DNA sequence: TGTGCCAGCAGCTTGTTCCGGACTAGCGAAAATGAGCAGTTCTTC.

CDR3 protein: CASSFGTGYGADTQYF. In DNA form, the CDR3 reads TGCGCCAGCAGCTTCGGGACAGGGTACGGAGCAGATACGCAGTATTTT. V and J are TRBV5-1 and TRBJ2-3; 9 bases line up with TRBD1. Germline V lookup: CDR1 SGHRS, CDR2 YFSETQ. This CDR3 has 16 amino acids. V dropped 2 bases and J dropped 4; count of bases not matched to a gene: 8.